This T cell receptor beta chain is drawn from a study of blood T cell repertoires in COVID-19 (dated by TCRdb to the early 2020s). Background on the whole study: The collaborator samples originated in the United States, Italy and Spain and spanned the acute and convalescent phases of COVID-19. The repertoires were released in a freely available public database meant as a resource for research on the immune response to SARS-CoV-2. Sample metadata almost always included a de-identified subject ID, COVID-19 status, age in years and sex. The samples were drawn from the first 160 participants of the ongoing ImmuneRACE study and from 1,200 or so subjects provided by 6 global collaborators. The material from the prospective study consisted of cDNA or gDNA derived from T cells, B-cell-depleted T cells, or PBMCs. HLA class I and class II types, where available, came from metadata supplied by the sample provider rather than from assay-based typing. Subjects who had been exposed to COVID-19, were actively infected with it, or had recovered from it provided the deeply sampled blood TCRbeta repertoires that made up the dataset. Points the paper makes about the study in general: The amount of clinical and demographic metadata varied by source and participant and was provided uncurated.

Only a few counts were recorded for this clone. The antigen it recognizes is unknown. Qualities for individual bases were not recorded, and no much larger clone is one base off. The immunoSEQ Assay, a bias-controlled multiplex PCR, was used to amplify TCRbeta CDR3 regions from genomic DNA. The original pipeline was this. The number of nucleated cells in each sample was estimated by amplification of reference gene primers within the assay. To quantify the absolute abundance of each unique TCRbeta CDR3 rearrangement, sequence reads were collapsed and filtered. For each sample, productive Simpson clonality was calculated as the square root of Simpson's diversity index over productive rearrangements. Here the immuneACCESS table is served through TCRdb, limited to in-frame sequences with V and J called. Missing clones are a known gap in these copies; in checked studies unresolved V genes cover under half, and the rest lacks a known reason. D and trimming come from the DNA, and the V and J calls and clone size come from that table. Recorded for this sample are some 62,000 clones; around 80% of them occurred a single time. The ten largest account for approximately 15% of the sample.

V has 4 bases trimmed and J has 5 bases trimmed; junction bases matching no gene number 5. The germline V gene (reference sequence) provides CDR1 LGHDT and CDR2 YNNKEL. Counted from cysteine to phenylalanine, this CDR3 has 14 amino acids. Only CDR3 DNA remains: 42 bases, in frame from the first base. One collaborating source in Seattle enrolled patients while the patients were actively infected and followed the patients over time throughout the course of disease. Each collaborating institution followed its own protocols to collect whole blood in K2EDTA tubes. Collaborator samples were shipped for TCRbeta analysis as frozen whole blood, isolated PBMCs, or DNA extracted from either sample type.

Recombination linked TRBV3-1 (or the pseudogene TRBV3-2) to TRBJ1-1, with 9 middle bases fitting TRBD1. This TCR was recovered from a man aged 60 to 75 with COVID-19, enrolled during active disease. Sequencing was performed on peripheral blood. Here is the DNA: TGTGCCAGCAGCCGATGGGACAGGGAGACTGAAGCTTTCTTT. It encodes CASSRWDRETEAFF.